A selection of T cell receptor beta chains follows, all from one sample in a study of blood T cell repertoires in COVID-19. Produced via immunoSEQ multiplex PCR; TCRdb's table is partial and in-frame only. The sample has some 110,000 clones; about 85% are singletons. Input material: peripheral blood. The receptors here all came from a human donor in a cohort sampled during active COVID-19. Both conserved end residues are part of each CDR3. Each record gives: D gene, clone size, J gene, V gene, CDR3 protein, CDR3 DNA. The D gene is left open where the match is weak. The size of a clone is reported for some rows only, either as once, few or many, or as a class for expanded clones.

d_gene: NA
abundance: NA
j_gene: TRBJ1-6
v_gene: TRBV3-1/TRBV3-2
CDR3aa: CASSPDRSFYNSPLHF
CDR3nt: TGTGCCAGCAGCCCTGACAGGAGCTTTTATAATTCACCCCTCCACTTT

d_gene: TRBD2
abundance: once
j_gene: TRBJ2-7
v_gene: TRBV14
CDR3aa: CASSPNRGGDEQYF
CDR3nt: TGTGCCAGCAGCCCAAACCGGGGGGGGGACGAGCAGTACTTC

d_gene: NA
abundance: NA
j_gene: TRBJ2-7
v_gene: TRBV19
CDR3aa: CASSPYRAGEQYF
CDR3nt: TGTGCCAGTAGTCCTTATAGGGCGGGCGAGCAGTACTTC

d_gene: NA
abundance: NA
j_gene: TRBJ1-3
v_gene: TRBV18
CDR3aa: CASSRTDSGNTIYF
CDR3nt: TGTGCCAGCTCACGGACAGACTCTGGAAACACCATATATTTT

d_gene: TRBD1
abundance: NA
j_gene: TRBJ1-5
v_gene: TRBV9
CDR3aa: CASSAQGAGQPQHF
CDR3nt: TGTGCCAGCAGCGCACAGGGGGCTGGTCAGCCCCAGCATTTT

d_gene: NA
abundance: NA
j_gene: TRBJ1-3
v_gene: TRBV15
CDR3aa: CATSRDVTGSSGNTIYF
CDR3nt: TGTGCCACCAGCAGAGATGTGACAGGTAGCTCTGGAAACACCATATATTTT

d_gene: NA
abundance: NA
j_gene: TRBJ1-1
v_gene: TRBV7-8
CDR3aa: CASRSTGRVTEAFF
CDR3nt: TGTGCCAGCAGATCCACAGGGAGAGTAACTGAAGCTTTCTTT

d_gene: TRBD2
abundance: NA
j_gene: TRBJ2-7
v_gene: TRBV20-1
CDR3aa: CSASGAAGGPYEQYF
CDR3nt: TGCAGTGCGAGTGGAGCAGCGGGAGGCCCCTACGAGCAGTACTTC

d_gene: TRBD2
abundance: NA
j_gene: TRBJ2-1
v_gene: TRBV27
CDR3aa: CASSYRAGTYNEQFF
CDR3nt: TGTGCCAGCAGTTACCGAGCGGGAACATACAATGAGCAGTTCTTC

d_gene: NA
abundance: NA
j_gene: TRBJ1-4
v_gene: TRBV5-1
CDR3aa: CASSLSTGNEKLFF
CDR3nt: TGCGCCAGCAGCTTGTCGACAGGAAATGAAAAACTGTTTTTT

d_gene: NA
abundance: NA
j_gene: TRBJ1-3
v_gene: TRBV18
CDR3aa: CASSPGQLSGNTIYF
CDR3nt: TGTGCCAGCTCACCAGGACAACTCTCTGGAAACACCATATATTTT

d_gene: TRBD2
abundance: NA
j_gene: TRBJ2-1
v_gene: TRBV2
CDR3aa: CASGLAGYNEQFF
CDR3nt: TGTGCCAGCGGACTAGCGGGCTACAATGAGCAGTTCTTC

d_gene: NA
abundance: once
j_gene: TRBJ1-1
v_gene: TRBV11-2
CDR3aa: CASCSLSERNTEAFF
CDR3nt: TGTGCCAGCTGCTCCCTATCGGAGAGGAACACTGAAGCTTTCTTT

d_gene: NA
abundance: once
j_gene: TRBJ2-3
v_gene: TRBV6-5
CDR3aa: CASSRVVADTQYF
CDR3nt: TGTGCCAGCAGCAGGGTGGTGGCAGATACGCAGTATTTT

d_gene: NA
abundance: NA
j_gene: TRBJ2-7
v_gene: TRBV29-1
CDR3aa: CSVDGAPGHPYEQYF
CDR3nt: TGCAGCGTTGATGGGGCCCCGGGACACCCCTACGAGCAGTACTTC

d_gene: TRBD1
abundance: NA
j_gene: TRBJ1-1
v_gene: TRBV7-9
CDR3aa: CASSLGQGARVDTEAFF
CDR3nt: TGTGCCAGCAGCTTAGGACAGGGGGCCAGGGTTGACACTGAAGCTTTCTTT

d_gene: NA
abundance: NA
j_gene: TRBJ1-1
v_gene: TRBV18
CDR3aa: CASSPQQGTMNTEAFF
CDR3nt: TGTGCCAGCTCACCCCAACAGGGCACGATGAACACTGAAGCTTTCTTT

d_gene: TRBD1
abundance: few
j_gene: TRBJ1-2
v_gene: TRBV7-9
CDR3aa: CASTTSLYQEGQGFGYTF
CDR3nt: TGTGCCAGCACCACTAGCTTATACCAAGAGGGACAGGGGTTTGGCTACACCTTC

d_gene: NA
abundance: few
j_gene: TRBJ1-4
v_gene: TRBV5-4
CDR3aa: CASSQDSLGEKLFF
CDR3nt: TGTGCCAGCAGCCAGGACAGTTTGGGGGAAAAACTGTTTTTT

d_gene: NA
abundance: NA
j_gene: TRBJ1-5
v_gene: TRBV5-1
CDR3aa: CASSPRPVAASNQPQHF
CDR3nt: TGCGCCAGCAGCCCTCGACCCGTGGCGGCTAGCAATCAGCCCCAGCATTTT

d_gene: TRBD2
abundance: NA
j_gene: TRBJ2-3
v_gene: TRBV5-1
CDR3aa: CASSSPGLAGYTDTQYF
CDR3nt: TGCGCCAGCAGCTCCCCGGGACTAGCGGGATACACAGATACGCAGTATTTT

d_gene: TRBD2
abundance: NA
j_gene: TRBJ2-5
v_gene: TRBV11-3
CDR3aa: CASSPMRLAGGETQYF
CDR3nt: TGTGCCAGCAGCCCAATGAGACTAGCGGGAGGGGAGACCCAGTACTTC

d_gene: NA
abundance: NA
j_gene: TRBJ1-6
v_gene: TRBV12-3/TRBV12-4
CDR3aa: CASSLLNSPLHF
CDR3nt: TGTGCCAGCAGTTTACTTAATTCACCCCTCCACTTT

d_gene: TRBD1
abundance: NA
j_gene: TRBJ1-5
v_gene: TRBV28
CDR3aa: CASSNDRDQPQHF
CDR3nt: TGTGCCAGCAGCAACGACAGGGATCAGCCCCAGCATTTT

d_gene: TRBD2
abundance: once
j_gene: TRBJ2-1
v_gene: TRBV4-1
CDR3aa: CASSLGGGGDEQFF
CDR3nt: TGCGCCAGCAGCCTAGGGGGCGGGGGGGATGAGCAGTTCTTC

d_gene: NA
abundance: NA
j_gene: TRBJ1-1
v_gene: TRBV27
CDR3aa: CASSFLSRDTEAFF
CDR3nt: TGTGCCAGCAGTTTTCTCTCCAGGGATACTGAAGCTTTCTTT

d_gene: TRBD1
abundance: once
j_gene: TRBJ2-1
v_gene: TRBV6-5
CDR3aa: CASSYGTGRAIEQFF
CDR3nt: TGTGCCAGCAGTTATGGGACAGGGAGGGCCATCGAGCAGTTCTTC

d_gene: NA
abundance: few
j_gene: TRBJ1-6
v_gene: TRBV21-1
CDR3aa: CASSKAELDRASPLHF
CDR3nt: TGTGCCAGCAGCAAAGCGGAGCTGGACAGGGCTTCACCCCTCCACTTT

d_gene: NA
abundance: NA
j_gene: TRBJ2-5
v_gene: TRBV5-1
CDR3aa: CASSLEPETQYF
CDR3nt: TGCGCCAGCAGCTTGGAGCCTGAGACCCAGTACTTC

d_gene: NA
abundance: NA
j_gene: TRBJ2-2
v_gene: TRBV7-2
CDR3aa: CASTPQVMGATNTGELFF
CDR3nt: TGTGCCAGCACTCCTCAGGTGATGGGGGCGACGAACACCGGGGAGCTGTTTTTT

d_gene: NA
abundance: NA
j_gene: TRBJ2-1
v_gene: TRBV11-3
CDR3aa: CASSPPTLGFYNEQFF
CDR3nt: TGTGCCAGCAGCCCCCCTACTTTGGGCTTTTACAATGAGCAGTTCTTC

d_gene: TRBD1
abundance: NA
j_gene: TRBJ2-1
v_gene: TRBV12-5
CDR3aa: CASGWGTVDHNEQFF
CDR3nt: TGTGCTAGTGGTTGGGGGACAGTAGACCACAATGAGCAGTTCTTC

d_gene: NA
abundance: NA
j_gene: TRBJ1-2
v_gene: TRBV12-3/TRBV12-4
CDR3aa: CASRGGISYGYTF
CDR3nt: TGTGCCAGCAGGGGGGGGATAAGCTATGGCTACACCTTC

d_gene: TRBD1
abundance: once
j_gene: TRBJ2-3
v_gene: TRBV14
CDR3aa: CASSLRQGAPTDTQYF
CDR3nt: TGTGCCAGCAGCCTGCGACAGGGGGCCCCCACAGATACGCAGTATTTT

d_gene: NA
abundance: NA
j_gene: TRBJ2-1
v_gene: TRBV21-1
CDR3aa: CASSKGGSVRYNEQFF
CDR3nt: TGTGCCAGCAGCAAAGGAGGGTCAGTTCGATACAATGAGCAGTTCTTC

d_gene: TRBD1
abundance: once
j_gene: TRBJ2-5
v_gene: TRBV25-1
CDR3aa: CASSPQGAGETQYF
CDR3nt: TGTGCCAGCAGCCCACAGGGGGCCGGAGAGACCCAGTACTTC

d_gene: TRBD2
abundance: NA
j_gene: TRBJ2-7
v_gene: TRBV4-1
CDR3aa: CASSQRTSGNGGYEQYF
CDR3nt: TGCGCCAGCAGCCAACGGACTAGCGGGAATGGGGGCTACGAGCAGTACTTC

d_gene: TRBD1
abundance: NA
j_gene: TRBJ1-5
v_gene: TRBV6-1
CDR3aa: CASSETGTGVDQPQHF
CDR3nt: TGTGCCAGCAGTGAAACCGGGACAGGGGTAGATCAGCCCCAGCATTTT

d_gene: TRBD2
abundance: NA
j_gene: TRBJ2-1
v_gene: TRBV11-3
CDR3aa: CASSLGFPSGRGDYNEQFF
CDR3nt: TGTGCCAGCAGCTTAGGGTTCCCTAGCGGGAGGGGGGACTACAATGAGCAGTTCTTC

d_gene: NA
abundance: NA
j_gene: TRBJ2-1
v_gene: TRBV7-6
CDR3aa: CASSLLADEQFF
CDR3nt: TGTGCCAGCAGCCTACTAGCCGATGAGCAGTTCTTC

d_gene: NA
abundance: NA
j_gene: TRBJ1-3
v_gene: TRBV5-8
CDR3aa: CAIDSQGGGGRVSSGNTIYF
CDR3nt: TGTGCCATCGATTCTCAAGGAGGAGGTGGTCGTGTAAGCTCTGGAAACACCATATATTTT

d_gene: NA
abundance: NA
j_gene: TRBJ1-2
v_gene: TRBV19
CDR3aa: CASSPPSGTLPPNYGYTF
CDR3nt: TGTGCCAGTAGTCCACCTTCCGGGACTTTACCTCCGAACTATGGCTACACCTTC

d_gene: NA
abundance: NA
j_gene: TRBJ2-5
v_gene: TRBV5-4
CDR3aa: CASSGPGARQETQYF
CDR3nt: TGTGCCAGCAGCGGACCAGGGGCTAGGCAAGAGACCCAGTACTTC

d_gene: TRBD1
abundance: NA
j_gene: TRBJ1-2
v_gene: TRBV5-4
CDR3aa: CASSFGRGLGYTF
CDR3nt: TGTGCCAGCAGCTTCGGTAGGGGGCTCGGCTACACCTTC

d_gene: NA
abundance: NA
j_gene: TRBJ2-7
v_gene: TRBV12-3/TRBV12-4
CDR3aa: CASRGRSYEQYF
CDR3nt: TGTGCCAGCAGGGGGAGGTCCTACGAGCAGTACTTC

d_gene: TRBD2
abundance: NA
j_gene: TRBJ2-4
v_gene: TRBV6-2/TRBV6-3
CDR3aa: CASSYSDGGTSSYF
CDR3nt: TGTGCCAGCAGTTACTCGGACGGAGGGACTAGTAGTTACTTC

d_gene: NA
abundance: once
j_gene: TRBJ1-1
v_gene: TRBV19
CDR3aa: CATRDMNTEAFF
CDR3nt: TGTGCCACCCGGGACATGAACACTGAAGCTTTCTTT

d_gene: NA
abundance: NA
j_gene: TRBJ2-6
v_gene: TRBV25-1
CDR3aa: CASSEAGVSSGANVLTF
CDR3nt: TGTGCCAGCAGTGAAGCAGGGGTTAGCTCTGGGGCCAACGTCCTGACTTTC

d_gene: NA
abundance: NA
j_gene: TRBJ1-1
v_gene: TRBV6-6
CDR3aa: CASHTLNTEAFF
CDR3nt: TGTGCCAGCCACACACTGAACACTGAAGCTTTCTTT

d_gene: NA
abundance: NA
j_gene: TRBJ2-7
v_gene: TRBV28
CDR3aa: CASSFIYEQYF
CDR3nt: TGTGCCAGCAGTTTTATCTACGAGCAGTACTTC

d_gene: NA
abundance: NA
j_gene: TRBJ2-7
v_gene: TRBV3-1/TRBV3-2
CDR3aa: CASSQDLGESYEQYF
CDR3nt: TGTGCCAGCAGCCAAGATCTCGGGGAATCCTACGAGCAGTACTTC

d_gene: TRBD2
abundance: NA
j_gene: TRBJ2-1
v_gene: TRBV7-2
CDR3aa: CASSFSGTIIYNEQFF
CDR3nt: TGTGCCAGCAGCTTCTCCGGGACTATAATATACAATGAGCAGTTCTTC

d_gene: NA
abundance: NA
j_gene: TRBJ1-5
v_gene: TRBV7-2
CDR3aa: CASSLTGGPQPQHF
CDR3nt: TGTGCCAGCAGCTTGACGGGGGGACCTCAGCCCCAGCATTTT